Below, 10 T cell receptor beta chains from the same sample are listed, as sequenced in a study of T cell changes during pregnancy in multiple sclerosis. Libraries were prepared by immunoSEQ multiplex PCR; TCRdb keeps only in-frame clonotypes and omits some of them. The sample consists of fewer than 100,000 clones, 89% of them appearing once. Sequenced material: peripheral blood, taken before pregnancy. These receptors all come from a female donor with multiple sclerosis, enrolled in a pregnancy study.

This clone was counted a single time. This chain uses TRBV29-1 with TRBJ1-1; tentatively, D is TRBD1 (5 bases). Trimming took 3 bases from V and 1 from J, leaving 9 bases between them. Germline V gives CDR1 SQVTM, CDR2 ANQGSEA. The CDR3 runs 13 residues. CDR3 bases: TGCAGCGTTGATAAGGGGTGGAACACTGAAGCTTTCTTT. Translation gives CSVDKGWNTEAFF.

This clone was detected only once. The CDR3 loop is CASSPGGSYGYTF. CDR3 DNA: TGTGCCAGCAGTCCAGGGGGCAGCTATGGCTACACCTTC. V and J are TRBV27 and TRBJ1-2, with TRBD1 matching over 8 bases. V dropped 5 bases and J dropped 4; count of bases not matched to a gene: 3. The germline V gene encodes CDR1 MNHEY and CDR2 SMNVEV (reference sequence). This CDR3 comprises 13 residues.

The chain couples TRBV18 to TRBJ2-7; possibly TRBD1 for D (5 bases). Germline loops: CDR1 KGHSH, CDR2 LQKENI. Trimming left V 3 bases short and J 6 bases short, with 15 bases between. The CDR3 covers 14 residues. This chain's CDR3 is CASSPVAGLVEQYF. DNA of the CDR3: TGTGCCAGCTCACCCGTGGCAGGGTTGGTCGAGCAGTACTTC. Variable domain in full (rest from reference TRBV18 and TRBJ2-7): NAGVMQNPRHLVRRRGQEARLRCSPMKGHSHVYWYRQLPEEGLKFMVYLQKENIIDESGMPKERFSAEFPKEGPSILRIQQVVRGDSAAYFCASSPVAGLVEQYFGPGTRLTVT.

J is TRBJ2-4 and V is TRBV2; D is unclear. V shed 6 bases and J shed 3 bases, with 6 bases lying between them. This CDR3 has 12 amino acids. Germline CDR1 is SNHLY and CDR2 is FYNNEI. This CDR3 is CASSGGKNIQYF. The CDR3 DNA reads TGTGCCAGCAGCGGTGGCAAAAACATTCAGTACTTC.

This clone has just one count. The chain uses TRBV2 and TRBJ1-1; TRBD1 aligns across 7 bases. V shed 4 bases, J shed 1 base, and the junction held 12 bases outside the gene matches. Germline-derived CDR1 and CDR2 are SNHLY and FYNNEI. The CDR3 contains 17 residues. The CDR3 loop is CASSVSFVAGGNTEAFF. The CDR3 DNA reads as TGTGCCAGCAGTGTTAGCTTCGTGGCAGGGGGGAACACTGAAGCTTTCTTT. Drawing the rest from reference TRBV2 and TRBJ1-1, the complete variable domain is EPEVTQTPSHQVTQMGQEVILRCVPISNHLYFYWYRQILGQKVEFLVSFYNNEISEKSEIFDDQFSVERPDGSNFTLKIRSTKLEDSAMYFCASSVSFVAGGNTEAFFGQGTRLTVV.

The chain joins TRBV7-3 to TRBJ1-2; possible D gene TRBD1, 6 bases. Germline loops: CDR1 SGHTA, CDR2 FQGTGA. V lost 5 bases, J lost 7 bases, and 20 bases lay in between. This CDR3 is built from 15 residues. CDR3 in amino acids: CASSPTPGTRAGYTF. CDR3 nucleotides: TGTGCCAGCAGCCCGACGCCGGGGACACGGGCTGGCTACACCTTC.

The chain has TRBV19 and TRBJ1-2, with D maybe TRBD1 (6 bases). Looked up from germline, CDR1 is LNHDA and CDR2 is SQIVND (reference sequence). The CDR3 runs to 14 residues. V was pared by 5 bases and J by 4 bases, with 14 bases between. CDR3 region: CASSSAGTSYGYTF. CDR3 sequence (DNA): TGTGCCAGTAGTTCCGCCGGGACAAGCTATGGCTACACCTTC. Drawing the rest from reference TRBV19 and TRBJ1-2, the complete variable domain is DGGITQSPKYLFRKEGQNVTLSCEQNLNHDAMYWYRQDPGQGLRLIYYSQIVNDFQKGDIAEGYSVSREKKESFPLTVTSAQKNPTAFYLCASSSAGTSYGYTFGSGTRLTVV.

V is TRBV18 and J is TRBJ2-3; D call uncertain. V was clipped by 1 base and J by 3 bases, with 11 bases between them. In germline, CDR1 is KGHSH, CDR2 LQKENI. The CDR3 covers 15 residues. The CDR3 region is CASSPLSSATDTQYF. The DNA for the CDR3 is TGTGCCAGCTCACCACTAAGCAGCGCGACAGATACGCAGTATTTT.

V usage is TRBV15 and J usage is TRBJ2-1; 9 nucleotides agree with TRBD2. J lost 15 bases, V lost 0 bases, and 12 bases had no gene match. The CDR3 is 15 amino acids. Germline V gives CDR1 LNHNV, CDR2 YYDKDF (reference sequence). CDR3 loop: CATSRDPASGVSGFF. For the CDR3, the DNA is TGTGCCACCAGCAGAGACCCGGCTAGCGGGGTGAGTGGGTTCTTC.

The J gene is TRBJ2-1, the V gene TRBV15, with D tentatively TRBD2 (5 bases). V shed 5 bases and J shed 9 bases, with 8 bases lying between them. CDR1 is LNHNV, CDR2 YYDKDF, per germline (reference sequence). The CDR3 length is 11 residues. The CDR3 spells CATSGEGEQFF. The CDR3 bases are TGTGCCACCAGCGGCGAGGGTGAGCAGTTCTTC.